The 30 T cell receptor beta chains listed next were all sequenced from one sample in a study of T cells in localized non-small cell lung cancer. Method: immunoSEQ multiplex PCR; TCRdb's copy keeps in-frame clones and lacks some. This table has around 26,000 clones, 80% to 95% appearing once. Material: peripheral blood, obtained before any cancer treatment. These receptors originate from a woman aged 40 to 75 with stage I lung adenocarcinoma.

The CDR3 DNA is TGTGCCAGTAGTACGGGACAGACCCACGAAGAGACCCAGTACTTC. Translating gives CASSTGQTHEETQYF. The rearrangement uses TRBV19 and TRBJ2-5; 7 bases map to TRBD1. V dropped 4 bases and J dropped 3; count of bases not matched to a gene: 8. The CDR3 length is 15 residues. Germline assignment: CDR1 LNHDA and CDR2 SQIVND (reference sequence).

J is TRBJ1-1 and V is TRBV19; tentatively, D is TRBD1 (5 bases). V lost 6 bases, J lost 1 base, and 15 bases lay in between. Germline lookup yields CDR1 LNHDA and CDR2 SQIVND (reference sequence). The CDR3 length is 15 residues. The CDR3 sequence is CASRTQLGGNTEAFF. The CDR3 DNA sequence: TGTGCCAGTAGGACCCAATTGGGGGGGAACACTGAAGCTTTCTTT.

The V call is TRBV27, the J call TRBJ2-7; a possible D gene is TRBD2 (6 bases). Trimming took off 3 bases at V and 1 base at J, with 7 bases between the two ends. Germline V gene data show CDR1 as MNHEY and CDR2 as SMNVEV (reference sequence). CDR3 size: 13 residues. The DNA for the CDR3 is TGTGCCAGCAGTTTGACTAGATCCTACGAGCAGTACTTC. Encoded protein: CASSLTRSYEQYF.

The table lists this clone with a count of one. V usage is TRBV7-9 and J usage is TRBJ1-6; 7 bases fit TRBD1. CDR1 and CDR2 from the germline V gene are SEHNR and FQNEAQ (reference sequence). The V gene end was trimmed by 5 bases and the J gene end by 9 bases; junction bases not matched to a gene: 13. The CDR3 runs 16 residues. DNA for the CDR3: TGTGCCAGCAGCCCGCTGGGACAGCCTCTAGGTTCACCCCTCCACTTT. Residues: CASSPLGQPLGSPLHF.

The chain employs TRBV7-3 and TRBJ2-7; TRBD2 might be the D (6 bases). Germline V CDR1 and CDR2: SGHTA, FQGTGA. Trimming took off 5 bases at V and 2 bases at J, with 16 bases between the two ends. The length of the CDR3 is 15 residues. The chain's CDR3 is CASSPMPSVTYEQYF. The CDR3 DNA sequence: TGTGCCAGCAGCCCTATGCCTAGCGTCACCTACGAGCAGTACTTC.

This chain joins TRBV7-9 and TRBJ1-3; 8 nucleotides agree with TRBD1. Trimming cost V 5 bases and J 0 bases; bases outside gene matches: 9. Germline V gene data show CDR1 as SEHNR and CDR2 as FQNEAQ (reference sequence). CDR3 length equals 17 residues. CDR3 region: CASSEGQDPFSGNTIYF. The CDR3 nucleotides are TGTGCCAGCAGCGAGGGACAGGACCCTTTCTCTGGAAACACCATATATTTT.

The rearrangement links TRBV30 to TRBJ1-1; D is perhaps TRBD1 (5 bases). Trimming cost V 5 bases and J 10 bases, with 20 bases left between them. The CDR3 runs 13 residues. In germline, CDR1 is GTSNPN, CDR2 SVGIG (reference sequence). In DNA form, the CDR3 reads TGTGCCTGGGCCTTTCGGGAGGGGCGGGTAGCTTTCTTT. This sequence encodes CAWAFREGRVAFF.

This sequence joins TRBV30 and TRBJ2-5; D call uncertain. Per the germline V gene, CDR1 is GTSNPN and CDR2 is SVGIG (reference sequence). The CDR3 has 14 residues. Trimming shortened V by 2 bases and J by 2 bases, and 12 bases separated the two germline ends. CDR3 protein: CAWSKGSTQETQYF. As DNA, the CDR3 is TGTGCCTGGAGTAAGGGCAGCACACAAGAGACCCAGTACTTC.

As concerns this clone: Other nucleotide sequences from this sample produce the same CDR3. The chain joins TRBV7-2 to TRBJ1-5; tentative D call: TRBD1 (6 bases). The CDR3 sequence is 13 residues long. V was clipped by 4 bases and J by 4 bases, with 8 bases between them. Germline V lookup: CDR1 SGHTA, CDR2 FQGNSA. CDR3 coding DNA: TGTGCCAGCAGCTCGCAGGGGAATCAGCCCCAGCATTTT. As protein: CASSSQGNQPQHF.

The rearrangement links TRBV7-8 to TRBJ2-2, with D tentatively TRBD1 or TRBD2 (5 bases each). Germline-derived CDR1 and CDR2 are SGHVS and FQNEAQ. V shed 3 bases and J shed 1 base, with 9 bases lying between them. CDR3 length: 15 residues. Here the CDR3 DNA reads TGTGCCAGCAGCTTGAGGGGATTGAACACCGGGGAGCTGTTTTTT. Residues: CASSLRGLNTGELFF. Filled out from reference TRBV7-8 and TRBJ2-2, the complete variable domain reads GAGVSQSPRYKVAKRGQDVALRCDPISGHVSLFWYQQALGQGPEFLTYFQNEAQLDKSGLPSDRFFAERPEGSVSTLKIQRTQQEDSAVYLCASSLRGLNTGELFFGEGSRLTVL.

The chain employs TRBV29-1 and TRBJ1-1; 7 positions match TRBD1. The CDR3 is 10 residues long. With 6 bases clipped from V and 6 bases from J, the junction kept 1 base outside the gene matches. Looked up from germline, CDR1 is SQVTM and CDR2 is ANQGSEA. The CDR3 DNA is TGCAGCGTGCAGGGGGCTGAAGCTTTCTTT. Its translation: CSVQGAEAFF.

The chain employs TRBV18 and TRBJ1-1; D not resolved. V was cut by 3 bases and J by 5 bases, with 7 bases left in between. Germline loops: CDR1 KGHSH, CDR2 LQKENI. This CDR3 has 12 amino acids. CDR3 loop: CASSPGFTEAFF. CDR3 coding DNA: TGTGCCAGCTCACCGGGCTTTACTGAAGCTTTCTTT.

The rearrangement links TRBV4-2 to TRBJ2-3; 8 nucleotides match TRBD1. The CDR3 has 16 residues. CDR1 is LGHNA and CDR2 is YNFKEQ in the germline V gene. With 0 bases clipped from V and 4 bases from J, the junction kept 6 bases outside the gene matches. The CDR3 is CASSQDSAGGADTQYF. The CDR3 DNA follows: TGTGCCAGCAGCCAAGATTCGGCAGGGGGCGCAGATACGCAGTATTTT.

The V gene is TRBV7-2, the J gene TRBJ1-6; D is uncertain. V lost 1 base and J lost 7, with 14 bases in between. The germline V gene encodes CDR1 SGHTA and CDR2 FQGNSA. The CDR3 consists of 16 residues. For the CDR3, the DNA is TGTGCCAGCAGCTTAGTTAGTCCAGGCGAAAATTCACCCCTCCACTTT. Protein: CASSLVSPGENSPLHF.

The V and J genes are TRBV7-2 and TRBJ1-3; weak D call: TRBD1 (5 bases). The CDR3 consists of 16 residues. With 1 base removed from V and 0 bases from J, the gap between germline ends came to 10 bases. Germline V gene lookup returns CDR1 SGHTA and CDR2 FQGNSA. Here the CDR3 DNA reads TGTGCCAGCAGCTTAGAGACAGTATCCTCTGGAAACACCATATATTTT. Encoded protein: CASSLETVSSGNTIYF.

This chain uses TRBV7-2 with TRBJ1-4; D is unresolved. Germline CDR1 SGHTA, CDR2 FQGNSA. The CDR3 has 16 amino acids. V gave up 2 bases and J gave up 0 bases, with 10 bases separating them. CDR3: CASSLLARATNEKLFF. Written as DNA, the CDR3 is TGTGCCAGCAGCTTACTAGCTAGGGCAACTAATGAAAAACTGTTTTTT.

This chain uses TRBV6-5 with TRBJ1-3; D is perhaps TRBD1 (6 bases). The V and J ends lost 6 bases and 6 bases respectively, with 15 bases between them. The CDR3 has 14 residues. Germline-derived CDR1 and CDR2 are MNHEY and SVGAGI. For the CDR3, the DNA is TGTGCCAGCAGGCCACAGGGTGTACAAAACACCATATATTTT. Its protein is CASRPQGVQNTIYF.

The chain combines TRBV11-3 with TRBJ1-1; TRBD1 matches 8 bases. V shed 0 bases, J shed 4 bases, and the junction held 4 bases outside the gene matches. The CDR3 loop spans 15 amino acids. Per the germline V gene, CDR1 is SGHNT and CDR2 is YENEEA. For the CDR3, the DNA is TGTGCCAGCAGCTTAGATCAGGGGGCGAGCACTGAAGCTTTCTTT. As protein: CASSLDQGASTEAFF.

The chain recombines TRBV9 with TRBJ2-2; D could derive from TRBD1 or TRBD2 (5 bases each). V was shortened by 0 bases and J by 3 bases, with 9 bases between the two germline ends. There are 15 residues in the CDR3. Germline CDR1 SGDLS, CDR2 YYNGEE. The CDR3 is CASSVDVGDTGELFF. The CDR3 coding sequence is TGTGCCAGCAGCGTAGACGTGGGGGACACCGGGGAGCTGTTTTTT.

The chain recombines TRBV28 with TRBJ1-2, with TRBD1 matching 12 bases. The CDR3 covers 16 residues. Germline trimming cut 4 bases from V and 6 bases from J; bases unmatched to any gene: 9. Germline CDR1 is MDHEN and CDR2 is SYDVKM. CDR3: CASSSSGTGGKNGYTF. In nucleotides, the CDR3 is TGTGCCAGCAGTTCGTCTGGGACAGGGGGCAAGAATGGCTACACCTTC.

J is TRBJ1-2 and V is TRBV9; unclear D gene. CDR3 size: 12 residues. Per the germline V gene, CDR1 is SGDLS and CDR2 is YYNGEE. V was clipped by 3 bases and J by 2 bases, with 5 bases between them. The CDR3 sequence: CASSGVNYGYTF. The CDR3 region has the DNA TGTGCCAGCAGCGGAGTCAACTATGGCTACACCTTC.

Here the CDR3 DNA reads TGTGCCAGCAGCCCGGGACAGATGCTCGAGACCCAGTACTTC. Amino acids: CASSPGQMLETQYF. The rearrangement uses TRBV11-3 and TRBJ2-5; TRBD1 agrees at 7 bases. Germline CDR1 and CDR2: SGHNT and YENEEA. Trimming at V came to 5 bases and at J to 5 bases, leaving 8 bases not matched to a gene. The length of the CDR3 is 14 residues.

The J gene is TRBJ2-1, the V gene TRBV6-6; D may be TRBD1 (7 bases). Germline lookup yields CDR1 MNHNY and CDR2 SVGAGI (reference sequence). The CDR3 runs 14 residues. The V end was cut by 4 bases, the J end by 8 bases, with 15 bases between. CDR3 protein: CASSSTRGVDEQFF. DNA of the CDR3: TGTGCCAGCAGTTCCACCAGGGGGGTAGATGAGCAGTTCTTC.

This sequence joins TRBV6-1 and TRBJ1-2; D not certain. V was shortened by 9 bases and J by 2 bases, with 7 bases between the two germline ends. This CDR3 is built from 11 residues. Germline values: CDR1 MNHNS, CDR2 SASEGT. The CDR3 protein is CASGLNYGYTF. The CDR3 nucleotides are TGTGCCAGTGGACTGAACTATGGCTACACCTTC.

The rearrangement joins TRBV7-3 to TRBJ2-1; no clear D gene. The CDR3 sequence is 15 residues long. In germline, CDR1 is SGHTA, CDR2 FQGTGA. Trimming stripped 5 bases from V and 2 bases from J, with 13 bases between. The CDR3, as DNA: TGTGCCAGCAGCGGAAGTAGATCCGCCTACAATGAGCAGTTCTTC. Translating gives CASSGSRSAYNEQFF.

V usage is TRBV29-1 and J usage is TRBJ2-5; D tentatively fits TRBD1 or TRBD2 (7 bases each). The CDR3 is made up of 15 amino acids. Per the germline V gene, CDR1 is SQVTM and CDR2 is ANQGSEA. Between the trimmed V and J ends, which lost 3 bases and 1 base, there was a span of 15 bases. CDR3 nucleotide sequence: TGCAGCGTTGACAGGGGGGGGACTCTCCAAGAGACCCAGTACTTC. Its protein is CSVDRGGTLQETQYF.

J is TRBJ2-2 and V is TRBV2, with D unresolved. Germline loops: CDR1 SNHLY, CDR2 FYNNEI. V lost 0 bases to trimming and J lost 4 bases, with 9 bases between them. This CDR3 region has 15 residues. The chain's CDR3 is CASSEARAPTGELFF. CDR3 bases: TGTGCCAGCAGTGAAGCTCGTGCCCCCACCGGGGAGCTGTTTTTT.

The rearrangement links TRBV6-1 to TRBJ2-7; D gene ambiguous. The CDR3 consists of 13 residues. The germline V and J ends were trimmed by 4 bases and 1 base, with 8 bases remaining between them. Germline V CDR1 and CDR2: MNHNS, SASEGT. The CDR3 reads CASSGDKSYEQYF. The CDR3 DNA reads TGTGCCAGCAGTGGAGATAAGTCCTACGAGCAGTACTTC.

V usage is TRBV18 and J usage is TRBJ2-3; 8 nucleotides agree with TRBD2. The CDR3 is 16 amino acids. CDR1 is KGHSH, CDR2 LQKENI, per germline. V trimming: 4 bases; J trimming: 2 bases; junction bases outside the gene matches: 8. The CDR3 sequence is CASSRITSGNTDTQYF. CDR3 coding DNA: TGTGCCAGCTCACGGATTACTAGCGGAAACACAGATACGCAGTATTTT.

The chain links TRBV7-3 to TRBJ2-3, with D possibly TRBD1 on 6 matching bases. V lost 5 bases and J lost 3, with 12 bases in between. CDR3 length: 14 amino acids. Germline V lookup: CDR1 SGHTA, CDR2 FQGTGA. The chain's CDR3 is CASSEQGLTDTQYF. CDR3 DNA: TGTGCCAGCAGCGAGCAGGGGTTGACAGATACGCAGTATTTT.